Listed below are T cell receptor beta chains from one sample, sequenced in a study of T-cell reconstitution after alpha-beta-depleted transplantation in children. TCRdb ran MiXCR on the PCR reads and lists one entry per CDR3 protein. The data contain 500,000 to 600,000 distinct CDR3 sequences, less than 35% of them seen just once; the ten biggest clones take up under 3%. The sample here was PBMCs from the stem cell graft donor, taken from the stem cell graft. The receptors shown here come from a human donor who donated a stem cell graft to a child with aplastic anemia. CDR3s include the opening cysteine and the closing phenylalanine or tryptophan.

TRBJ2-5	TRBV28	CASSFLGTGQETQYF
TRBJ2-1	TRBV5-5	CASSLGYGGAYNEQFF
TRBJ1-5	TRBV6-5	CASSPGPRQGFIVGPQHF
TRBJ1-1	TRBV5-5	CASSLSFFGGMYTEAFF
TRBJ1-2	TRBV10-3	CATSGTGGSNYGYTF
TRBJ1-2	TRBV5-1	CASSDAGYGYTF
TRBJ2-3	TRBV4-3	CASSQDITGQGVPDTQYF
TRBJ2-5	TRBV20-1	CSARGQQETQYF
TRBJ1-5	TRBV20-1	CSASWGRSNQPQHF
TRBJ1-2	TRBV5-5	CASSTEQGRYGYTF
TRBJ1-4	TRBV5-1	CASARDGNNEKLFF
TRBJ1-1	TRBV29-1	CSVEGGYPDTEAFF
TRBJ2-5	TRBV7-3	CASRPTRGCQETQYF
TRBJ1-1	TRBV12-3/TRBV12-4	CASSSSATTNTEAFF
TRBJ2-6	TRBV5-5	CASSYDRSSGANVLTF
TRBJ2-2	TRBV28	CASSYLWTGENTGELFF
TRBJ2-3	TRBV20-1	CSASGGSGPDTQYF
TRBJ1-1	TRBV28	CASSLPGGYAEAFF
TRBJ2-1	TRBV2	CASRTRASEQFF